The rows below give T cell receptor beta chains drawn from one sample of a study of identical twins. A single record per CDR3 protein comes from TCRdb applying MiXCR to the 5' RACE reads. The sample has 400,000 to 650,000 distinct CDR3 sequences; approximately 22% are singletons. This sample was also put to use in a study of T cells expressing NK-cell markers.

Material: CD4+ T cells sorted from blood. Receptors were obtained from a woman between 18 and 30 years old in good health. CDR3s include the opening cysteine and the closing phenylalanine or tryptophan. The D gene is left open where the match is weak. A row's size may be missing; if present it is once, few, many or a size class.

V gene,D gene,J gene,clone size,CDR3 protein,CDR3 DNA
TRBV18,-,TRBJ1-5,-,CASQQGSNQPQHF,TGTGCCAGCCAGCAGGGATCCAATCAGCCCCAGCATTTT
TRBV6-5,-,TRBJ2-5,few,CASSYSIRRETQYF,TGTGCCAGCAGTTACTCGATAAGGCGGGAGACCCAGTACTTC
TRBV6-5,-,TRBJ2-1,-,CASSYEGVEYNEQFF,TGTGCCAGCAGTTATGAAGGGGTTGAGTACAATGAGCAGTTCTTC
TRBV6-1,-,TRBJ2-6,few,CASSPLGSGANVLTF,TGTGCCAGCAGCCCCTTAGGCTCTGGGGCCAACGTCCTGACTTTC
TRBV5-1,-,TRBJ1-1,few,CASRQSRNTEAFF,TGCGCCAGCAGGCAGAGCCGGAACACTGAAGCTTTCTTT
TRBV7-9,-,TRBJ1-4,-,CASSLRLPLEKLFF,TGTGCCAGCAGCTTGCGGCTACCCCTCGAAAAACTGTTTTTT
TRBV6-5,-,TRBJ2-1,few,CASSNGNEQFF,TGTGCCAGCAGCAACGGGAATGAGCAGTTCTTC
TRBV20-1,-,TRBJ1-1,few,CSAQGQSSYTEAFF,TGCAGTGCTCAAGGGCAGAGTTCGTACACTGAAGCTTTCTTT
TRBV20-1,-,TRBJ1-6,-,CSATRDWNSPLHF,TGCAGTGCTACCCGGGACTGGAATTCACCCCTCCACTTT
TRBV5-5,TRBD2,TRBJ2-5,once,CASSFGAGGLETQYF,TGTGCCAGCAGCTTCGGAGCGGGGGGGCTAGAGACCCAGTACTTC
TRBV15,-,TRBJ1-4,-,CATSKRSNFGEKLFF,TGTGCCACCAGCAAGCGATCAAATTTTGGGGAAAAACTGTTTTTT
TRBV7-9,TRBD1,TRBJ1-6,few,CASSRSGQGAPNSPLHF,TGTGCCAGCAGCCGTTCGGGACAGGGGGCCCCCAATTCACCCCTCCACTTT
TRBV5-5,-,TRBJ2-1,many,CASSYTGDNEQFF,TGTGCCAGCAGCTACACAGGAGACAATGAGCAGTTCTTC
TRBV20-1,TRBD2,TRBJ2-2,few,CSAPSSGSNTGELFF,TGCAGTGCCCCCTCTAGCGGGAGTAACACCGGGGAGCTGTTTTTT
TRBV20-1,TRBD2,TRBJ2-2,-,CSASVVAGGRTGELFF,TGCAGTGCTAGTGTGGTAGCGGGAGGGCGCACCGGGGAGCTGTTTTTT
TRBV7-9,-,TRBJ2-3,few,CASSLSLSGYTDTQYF,TGTGCCAGCAGCTTGTCGCTGTCGGGTTACACAGATACGCAGTATTTT
TRBV15,-,TRBJ2-4,-,CATRGIAKNIQYF,TGTGCCACCAGGGGAATAGCCAAAAACATTCAGTACTTC
TRBV6-1,TRBD1,TRBJ2-7,few,CASSALGGTASYEQYF,TGTGCCAGCAGCGCCTTAGGTGGGACAGCCTCCTACGAGCAGTACTTC
TRBV10-3,-,TRBJ1-3,-,CAISGPYDTIYF,TGTGCCATCAGTGGGCCTTACGACACCATATATTTT
TRBV5-1,-,TRBJ1-1,-,CASSWGSTGNTEAFF,TGCGCCAGCAGCTGGGGTTCGACAGGCAACACTGAAGCTTTCTTT